The clone carrying this T cell receptor beta chain appeared a few times. What it recognizes is unknown. V lost 2 bases and J lost 0, with 9 bases in between. This CDR3 is built from 15 residues. Germline V gives CDR1 SGHKS, CDR2 YYEKEE (reference sequence). The data were taken from a study of CD8 T cells in ankylosing spondylitis. Regarding the study as a whole: Peripheral blood held disease-linked clones only at relatively low frequency, and these were CD8+.

In TCRdb, the 5' RACE reads were re-called with MiXCR into one record per CDR3 protein. The repertoire consists of approximately 290,000 distinct CDR3 sequences, with roughly 20% occurring once and the leading ten covering around 3.2%. This chain joins TRBV5-5 and TRBJ2-1, with no clear D. This receptor was identified in a female donor with ankylosing spondylitis or in good health (not recorded which). The sequenced sample was blood, either unsorted or a sorted T cell fraction (not recorded which). Written as DNA, the CDR3 is TGTGCCAGCAGCTTTGACCTTAGCTCCTACAATGAGCAGTTCTTC. It specifies CASSFDLSSYNEQFF.